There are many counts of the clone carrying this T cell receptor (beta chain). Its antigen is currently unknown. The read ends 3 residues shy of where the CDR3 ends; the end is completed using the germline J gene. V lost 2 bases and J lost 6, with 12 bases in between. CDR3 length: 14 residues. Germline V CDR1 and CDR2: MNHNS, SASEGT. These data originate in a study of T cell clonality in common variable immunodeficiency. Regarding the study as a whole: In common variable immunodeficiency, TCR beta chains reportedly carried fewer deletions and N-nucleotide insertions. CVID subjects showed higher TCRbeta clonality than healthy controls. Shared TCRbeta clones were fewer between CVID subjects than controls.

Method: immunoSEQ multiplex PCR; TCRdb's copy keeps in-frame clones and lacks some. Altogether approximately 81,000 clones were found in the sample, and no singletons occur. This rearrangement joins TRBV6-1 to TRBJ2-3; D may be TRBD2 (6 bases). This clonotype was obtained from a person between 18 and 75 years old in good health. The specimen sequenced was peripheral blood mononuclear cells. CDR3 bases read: TGTGCCAGCAGTGAACAATCTAGCGCGGATACG. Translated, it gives CASSEQSSADT. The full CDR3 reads CASSEQSSADTQYF.